This note documents a single TCR beta chain sequence. The data stem from a study of blood T cell repertoires in COVID-19. Overall study: Both acute and convalescent COVID-19 samples were obtained from the United States, Italy and Spain. Sources were T cells, B-cell-depleted T cells, or PBMCs; the material itself was cDNA or gDNA.

CDR3 length: 14 amino acids. Deletions cut 2 bases from V and 1 base from J, with 8 bases between. Germline V CDR1 and CDR2: MNHEY, SMNVEV (reference sequence). Per the authors' pipeline: By means of reference gene primer amplification, nucleated cell counts were estimated. This table comes from immunoSEQ multiplex PCR, and its TCRdb copy is limited to in-frame clones, with some not included. V and J calls and clone size are as listed in that table; D and trimming were resolved from the DNA. The sample includes approximately 70,000 clones, around 80% of them seen just once. The receptor was isolated from a human donor in a cohort sampled during active COVID-19. The chain is built from TRBV27 and TRBJ1-1; no clear D gene. Sequencing used peripheral blood. This chain's CDR3 is CASSLGGRNTEAFF. DNA for the CDR3: TGTGCCAGCAGTTTAGGCGGGAGGAACACTGAAGCTTTCTTT.